This TCR beta chain was sequenced in a study of T cells after yellow fever vaccination. The CDR3 is 13 amino acids. Looked up from germline, CDR1 is SGHRS and CDR2 is YFSETQ. Trimming shortened V by 2 bases and J by 4 bases, and 9 bases separated the two germline ends. In TCRdb, the 5' RACE reads were re-called with MiXCR into one record per CDR3 protein. The table has 300,000 to 400,000 distinct CDR3 sequences, 8% to 10% seen once. This clonotype has only a few counts. This sequence was found in a young man who received the YFV17D yellow fever vaccine. The starting material was PBMCs, obtained on the day of the first yellow fever vaccination. The rearrangement joins TRBV5-1 to TRBJ1-2, with a weak D call TRBD1 (6 bases). The CDR3 loop reads CASSFDRTYGYTF. The CDR3 DNA reads as TGCGCCAGCAGCTTCGACAGGACCTATGGCTACACCTTC.